Below, 2 T cell receptor beta chains from the same sample are listed, as sequenced in a study of OX40 agonist ivuxolimab in advanced cancers. Data came from immunoSEQ multiplex PCR; TCRdb stores just in-frame clones and leaves some out. The sample lists 65,000 to 70,000 clones, roughly 87% occurring once. The sequenced sample was CD4+ or CD8+ T cells sorted from blood, obtained in a trial of the OX40 agonist ivuxolimab. Source of these receptors: an adult with an advanced solid tumor such as melanoma, head and neck, liver or kidney cancer.

This clone has a single count. DNA for the CDR3: TGTGCCAGCAGCGCACGCGGCAGGGAAAACGAGCAGTACTTC. It is translated as CASSARGRENEQYF. The genes are TRBV7-9 and TRBJ2-7, with a tentative D call TRBD1 (5 bases). V lost 5 bases, J lost 5 bases, and 16 bases lay in between. This CDR3 comprises 14 residues. The germline CDR1 and CDR2 sequences are SEHNR and FQNEAQ (reference sequence).

The chain uses TRBV5-1 and TRBJ2-2; D unclear. This CDR3 has 15 amino acids. Germline loops: CDR1 SGHRS, CDR2 YFSETQ. With 5 bases removed from V and 0 bases from J, the gap between germline ends came to 11 bases. The CDR3 is CASSPRHANTGELFF. In nucleotides, the CDR3 is TGCGCCAGCAGTCCTAGACACGCGAACACCGGGGAGCTGTTTTTT.